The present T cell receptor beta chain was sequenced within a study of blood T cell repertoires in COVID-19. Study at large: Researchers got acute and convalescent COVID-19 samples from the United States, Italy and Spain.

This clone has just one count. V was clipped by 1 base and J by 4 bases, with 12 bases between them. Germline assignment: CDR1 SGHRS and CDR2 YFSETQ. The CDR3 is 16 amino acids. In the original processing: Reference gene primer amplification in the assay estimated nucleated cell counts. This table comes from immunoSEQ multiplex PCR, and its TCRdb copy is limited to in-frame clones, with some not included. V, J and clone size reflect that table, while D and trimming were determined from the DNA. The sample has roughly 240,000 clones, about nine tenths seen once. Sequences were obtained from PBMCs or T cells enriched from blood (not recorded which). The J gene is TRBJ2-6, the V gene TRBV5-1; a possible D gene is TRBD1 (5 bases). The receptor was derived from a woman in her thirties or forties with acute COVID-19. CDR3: CASSLSRVSGANVLTF. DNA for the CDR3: TGCGCCAGCAGCTTGAGCAGGGTTTCCGGGGCCAACGTCCTGACTTTC.